This T cell receptor (beta chain) was captured in a study of blood T cell repertoires in COVID-19. TCRdb's table, derived via immunoSEQ multiplex PCR, lists solely in-frame clones and lacks some. The data hold approximately 260,000 clones, with 75% to 90% observed a single time. The sequencing sample was made of peripheral blood. The clonotype comes from a man aged 45-65 years with acute or convalescent COVID-19.

CDR3 in DNA: TGTGCCAGCAGCCAAGTGAAGGACCCTCAGGGGAGGGAATATGGCTACACCTTC. This sequence encodes CASSQVKDPQGREYGYTF. This chain links TRBV4-2 with TRBJ1-2; possible D gene TRBD1, 6 bases. The germline CDR1 and CDR2 sequences are LGHNA and YNFKEQ. V lost 1 base, J lost 5 bases, and 23 bases lay in between. This CDR3 region has 18 residues.